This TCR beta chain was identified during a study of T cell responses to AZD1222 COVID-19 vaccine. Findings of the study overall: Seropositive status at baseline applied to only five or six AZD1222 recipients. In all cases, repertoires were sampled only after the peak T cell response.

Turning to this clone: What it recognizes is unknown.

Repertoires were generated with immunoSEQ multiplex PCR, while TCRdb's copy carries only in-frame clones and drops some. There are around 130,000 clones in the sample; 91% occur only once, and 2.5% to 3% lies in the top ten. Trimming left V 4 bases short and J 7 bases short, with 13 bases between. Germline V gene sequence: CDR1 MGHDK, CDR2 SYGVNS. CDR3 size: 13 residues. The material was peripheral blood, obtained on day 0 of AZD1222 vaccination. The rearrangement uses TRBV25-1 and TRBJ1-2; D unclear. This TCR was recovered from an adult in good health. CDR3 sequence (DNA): TGTGCCAGCAGTGGGTATCCAGGTACTGGCTACACCTTC. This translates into CASSGYPGTGYTF.